The TCR beta chain described here comes from a study of blood T cell repertoires in COVID-19. Across the whole study: COVID-19 samples from acute and convalescent phases originated in the United States, Italy and Spain. Nucleic acid was either cDNA or gDNA, and it came from T cells, B-cell-depleted T cells, or PBMCs.

The germline V and J ends were trimmed by 10 bases and 5 bases, with 20 bases remaining between them. The CDR3 sequence is 14 residues long. Germline values: CDR1 ENHRY, CDR2 SYGVKD. Authors' analysis steps: Amplifying reference gene primers gave estimates of nucleated cell counts. The protocol was immunoSEQ multiplex PCR, while the TCRdb copy is restricted to in-frame clones and leaves out a portion. Clone size and V and J calls were adopted from that table, with D and trimming inferred from the DNA. This sample yields about 50,000 clones, of which roughly 91% are seen a single time; approximately 10% belongs to the top ten.

The TCR comes from a middle-aged man with active COVID-19. This chain links TRBV10-3 with TRBJ2-5; possibly TRBD2 for D (6 bases). Material for sequencing was peripheral blood. CDR3 coding DNA: TGTGCCACTAACGCGGGGACGGGACGGGAGACCCAGTACTTC. This codes for CATNAGTGRETQYF.